This TCR beta chain was identified during a study of vaccination and CD4 T cells after COVID-19 (dated by TCRdb to 2021 to 2024). About the full investigation: The convalescent cohort included six males and four females, with two Hispanic individuals, seven Caucasians, two Asians and one multiracial person. Two doses of either the Pfizer-BioNTech BNT162b2 vaccine (n=8) or the Moderna mRNA-1273 vaccine (n=2) were administered to participants. Post-COVID blood samples were collected from convalescent patients a median of approximately 100 days after diagnosis, with a range of about 35 to 161 days. Post-vaccine blood samples were taken a median of 72 days after the second vaccine dose, with a range of roughly 14 to 250 days. The cultures were stimulated with overlapping spike peptide pools from SARS-CoV-2 and from the common cold coronaviruses HCoV-NL63, HCoV-OC43 and HCoV-229E. As controls, cultures received a CEFX viral epitope pool (the positive control), an HIV-1 Nef peptide pool (the negative control), or no peptide at all. In ten to eleven COVID-19 convalescent patients and a handful of infection-naive healthy vaccine recipients, the spike-specific CD4+ TCR repertoire before mRNA vaccination was compared with the repertoire after mRNA vaccination. In an earlier paper using these donors, memory CD4+ T cell crossreactivity between SARS-CoV-2 and common cold coronavirus spike proteins was assessed at the TCR clonotype level.

Library prep was done by PCR. At the Johns Hopkins FTIC core, DNA from the cultured CD4+ T cells underwent TCR sequencing with the Oncomine TCR Beta short-read assay. The QIAamp micro DNA kit was used to extract genomic DNA from the cultured CD4+ T cells. Oncomine TCR Beta libraries made from cultured CD4+ T cells were pooled using unique dual indexes and sequenced on an Illumina iSeq 100. Per the authors' processing: Non-productive sequences were removed, and CDR3s that did not start with C, did not end with F or W, or were shorter than 7 amino acids were discarded. The MANAFEST web application was used to identify antigen-specific clonotypes by comparing peptide-stimulated wells against reference wells and other culture wells. To be called positive, a clone needed an FDR below 0.05, an odds ratio above 5, and a productive frequency above 0.1% in at least two of three replicate wells. A clonotype counted as cross-reactive if it showed significant expansion both in the SARS-CoV-2 spike wells and in at least one common cold coronavirus spike condition. Levenshtein distances (stringdist) and unrooted phylogenetic trees (ape) in R version 3.6.1 were used to assess CDR3 homology. The raw public data were reprocessed by TCRdb itself: fastp quality trimming at Q25, MiXCR clonotype calling, in-frame beta chains only. Rows are combined by CDR3 protein, so each entry shows the most common genes and DNA. TCRdb, rather than the study authors, made the V and J calls. In all, the sample holds thousands of distinct CDR3 sequences, and about 38% of those were seen once. Around 34% of the sample rests with the top ten.

As to this clonotype: What this receptor recognizes is not known. No base-level quality is on record; no much larger clone is a single base apart.

Overall study outcomes, separate from this receptor: Of the vaccine-specific clones in convalescent patients, 304 of 307, or nearly all, reacted only to SARS-CoV-2 spike and did not cross-react with common cold coronaviruses. Among convalescent patients, a median about 86% of the SARS-CoV-2-reactive clones seen after vaccination appeared only after vaccination, which suggests priming specific to the vaccine. The median number of SARS-CoV-2-reactive clonotypes rose from 20 to 25 after infection to roughly 38 after vaccination, but the change was not significant. The study included relatively few convalescent patients and did not analyze early timepoints after natural infection.

The intended sense of this specimen's treatment or condition label: roughly 10-day PBMC culture with coronavirus spike peptide pools or control peptides (ViraFEST assay). CD4+ T cells from unexposed donors were collected before the COVID-19 pandemic (2011-2018). The ViraFEST assay, used in the study, expanded antigen-specific T cells with peptide pools and then identified the expanded clonotypes through TCR sequencing. PBMCs were cultured at 1.5 million to 2 million per well in IMDM supplemented with approximately 5.4% human AB serum and 8.5 to 10 IU/ml IL-2, with approximately 9.5 ug/ml peptide pools added. Half of the culture medium was replaced with fresh IL-2-containing medium on days 3 and 7. CD4+ T cells were isolated after approximately ten days of culture through negative selection using the EasySep CD4+ T cell isolation kit. As far as cell numbers permitted, CD4+ T cells from unexposed donors were tested for reactivity against SARS-CoV-2 S and N as well as four spike pools from common cold coronaviruses. Ficoll-Paque Plus gradient centrifugation was used to isolate PBMCs from whole blood, and the isolated PBMCs were then either used fresh or cryopreserved at -140C. Each culture condition was generally run in triplicate wells. Leukapheresis product for the unexposed donors was bought commercially.

The CDR3 covers 12 residues, taking in both the cysteine and the phenylalanine. The kept DNA is CDR3 alone, 36 bases in frame from the first base. A distance of 4 bases separates the germline ends of V and J, which lose 2 bases and 5 bases respectively. Sample: CD4+ T cells from blood, cultured in vitro. The chain couples TRBV12-3 or TRBV12-4 to TRBJ1-5; no confident D gene assignment can be made. This clonotype originated in a human donor in good health. The CDR3 sequence is CASSLFDQPQHF. The bases read TGTGCCAGCAGTTTATTCGATCAGCCCCAGCATTTT.